One sample yielded the 21 T cell receptor beta chains listed below, sequenced in a study of blood T cells in healthy people across ages. A J-beta primer mix and a sample-barcoded 5' primer were used in a second PCR of roughly 6 to 12 cycles. MiXCR was run by TCRdb on the 5' RACE reads, yielding one entry per CDR3 protein. The sample records about 1.7 million distinct CDR3 sequences, 28% being singletons. The sequenced sample was blood. The source of these receptors is a woman in her 30s in good health.

This clonotype showed up just a few times. Possible read error: a much larger clone is one base away. This chain links TRBV29-1 with TRBJ2-1; perhaps TRBD1 as D (6 bases). V lost 1 base, J lost 13 bases, and 20 bases lay in between. CDR1 is SQVTM, CDR2 ANQGSEA, per germline. The CDR3 spans 14 residues. As DNA, the CDR3 is TGCAGCGTTGAAGTGGGGGCCTTTCAAGAGACCCAGTTCTTC. Translation: CSVEVGAFQETQFF.

This clonotype was seen a handful of times. This chain links TRBV6-1 with TRBJ2-1, with 7 bases identical to TRBD1. Looked up from germline, CDR1 is MNHNS and CDR2 is SASEGT. The junction had 5 bases not matched to a gene; V was cut back by 4 bases and J by 5 bases. The CDR3 totals 14 residues. The CDR3 sequence is CASSVDRVNNEQFF. The DNA of the CDR3 is TGTGCCAGCAGTGTAGACAGGGTGAACAATGAGCAGTTCTTC.

This clonotype has only a few counts. The chain combines TRBV5-6 with TRBJ1-2; 8 nucleotides agree with TRBD1. Germline V CDR1 and CDR2: SGHDT, YYEEEE. The CDR3 consists of 17 residues. The J segment lost 3 bases and the V segment lost 2 bases, leaving 12 bases of the junction unmatched. The CDR3 DNA follows: TGTGCCAGCAGCTTATCCGACAGGGGCGACGTAGACTATGGCTACACCTTC. This sequence encodes CASSLSDRGDVDYGYTF. The full variable domain, in which reference TRBV5-6 and TRBJ1-2 provide the parts outside the CDR3, is DAGVTQSPTHLIKTRGQQVTLRCSPKSGHDTVSWYQQALGQGPQFIFQYYEEEERQRGNFPDRFSGHQFPNYSSELNVNALLLGDSALYLCASSLSDRGDVDYGYTFGSGTRLTVV.

The table lists this clonotype with a few counts. The V and J genes are TRBV7-2 and TRBJ1-1; D not certain. The V end was cut by 5 bases, the J end by 4 bases, with 17 bases between. This CDR3 has 15 amino acids. CDR1 SGHTA and CDR2 FQGNSA come from the germline V gene. The CDR3 DNA reads as TGTGCCAGCAGCGGATTAGTTGGGATTGGCACTGAAGCTTTCTTT. Amino acid sequence: CASSGLVGIGTEAFF. Complete variable domain (other parts from reference TRBV7-2 and TRBJ1-1): GAGVSQSPSNKVTEKGKDVELRCDPISGHTALYWYRQSLGQGLEFLIYFQGNSAPDKSGLPSDRFSAERTGGSVSTLTIQRTQQEDSAVYLCASSGLVGIGTEAFFGQGTRLTVV.

Notes on this clonotype: Given a much more abundant clone one base away, this may be a read error. The chain links TRBV5-5 to TRBJ2-5; tentative D call: TRBD1 (5 bases). Germline V gives CDR1 SGHKS, CDR2 YYEKEE (reference sequence). V gave up 7 bases and J gave up 2 bases, with 18 bases separating them. CDR3 length: 15 amino acids. The CDR3 reads CASGYGQGEQETQYF. The CDR3 region has the DNA TGTGCCAGCGGGTATGGACAAGGAGAACAAGAGACCCAGTACTTC. The complete variable domain, with remaining parts taken from reference TRBV5-5 and TRBJ2-5, reads DAGVTQSPTHLIKTRGQQVTLRCSPISGHKSVSWYQQVLGQGPQFIFQYYEKEERGRGNFPDRFSARQFPNYSSELNVNALLLGDSALYLCASGYGQGEQETQYFGPGTRLLVL.

This chain links TRBV10-3 with TRBJ1-5; maybe TRBD1 (5 bases). The CDR3 runs to 14 residues. The V end lost 3 bases, the J end lost 4 bases, and 10 bases lay between the germline ends. Germline CDR1 ENHRY, CDR2 SYGVKD. DNA for the CDR3: TGTGCCATCAGTGATCGACAGCGGAATCAGCCCCAGCATTTT. Protein: CAISDRQRNQPQHF.

This clonotype was seen more than once but under ten times. The junction differs from germline at one of its ends, possibly a read error. The V and J genes are TRBV4-1 and TRBJ1-5, with 7 nucleotides matching TRBD1. The CDR3 covers 15 residues. Germline values: CDR1 MGHRA, CDR2 YSYEKL. The CDR3 nucleotides read TGCGCCAACAGCCAAAACAGGGGTCCCGTAGGGGCCCAGCATTTT. Translated, it gives CANSQNRGPVGAQHF.

This clonotype was seen a handful of times. The CDR3 DNA reads TGCAGTGCTAGCCCCGTTCTTTTAACCAGTAATCAGCCCCAGCATTTT. Its protein product is CSASPVLLTSNQPQHF. J is TRBJ1-5 and V is TRBV20-1; D not certain. Trimming stripped 3 bases from V and 4 bases from J, with 19 bases between. CDR1 is DFQATT, CDR2 SNEGSKA, per germline (reference sequence). CDR3 length: 16 amino acids.

The chain carries TRBV5-6 and TRBJ1-2, with 8 nucleotides matching TRBD1. The length of the CDR3 is 13 residues. J was trimmed by 4 bases and V by 5 bases; bases with no gene match: 4. Germline V gene lookup returns CDR1 SGHDT and CDR2 YYEEEE. The chain's CDR3 is CASSGDRLYGYTF. CDR3 nucleotides: TGTGCCAGCAGTGGGGACAGGCTCTATGGCTACACCTTC.

This clonotype was seen ten or more times. The chain recombines TRBV28 with TRBJ2-7; possibly TRBD2 for D (6 bases). Germline V gene data show CDR1 as MDHEN and CDR2 as SYDVKM. CDR3 length: 15 amino acids. Deletions cut 7 bases from V and 0 bases from J, with 16 bases between. The CDR3: CASITRGDLSYEQYF. The DNA of the CDR3 is TGTGCCAGCATCACCCGCGGGGACCTCTCCTACGAGCAGTACTTC.

The chain uses TRBV18 and TRBJ1-6, with a possible D match to TRBD1 (6 bases). V was cut by 6 bases and J by 7 bases, with 19 bases left in between. This CDR3 spans 16 amino acids. Germline lookup yields CDR1 KGHSH and CDR2 LQKENI. CDR3 coding DNA: TGTGCCAGCTCGCCGGACAGCCCGGCACGGAATTCACCCCTCCACTTT. It codes for CASSPDSPARNSPLHF. The full variable domain, with the rest looked up from reference TRBV18 and TRBJ1-6, is NAGVMQNPRHLVRRRGQEARLRCSPMKGHSHVYWYRQLPEEGLKFMVYLQKENIIDESGMPKERFSAEFPKEGPSILRIQQVVRGDSAAYFCASSPDSPARNSPLHFGNGTRLTVT.

This sequence joins TRBV5-1 and TRBJ2-7, with a weak D call TRBD1 (5 bases). V lost 0 bases and J lost 4, with 17 bases in between. This CDR3 has 16 amino acids. Germline lookup yields CDR1 SGHRS and CDR2 YFSETQ. The CDR3: CASSLAIIGAGYEQYF. DNA for the CDR3: TGCGCCAGCAGCTTGGCCATAATAGGGGCTGGATACGAGCAGTACTTC.

V and J are TRBV10-3 and TRBJ2-7, with D perhaps matching TRBD1 (6 bases). The V gene's germline CDR1 is ENHRY and CDR2 SYGVKD. This CDR3 spans 15 amino acids. The V gene lost 3 bases and the J gene lost 6 bases, with 18 bases spanning the gap. The CDR3 DNA reads as TGTGCCATCAGTGACAGGACCGTTCCCAGGGGCGAGCAGTACTTC. Encoded protein: CAISDRTVPRGEQYF.

This clonotype occurred a few times. The gene calls are TRBV27 and TRBJ1-2, with D perhaps TRBD1 (6 bases). Between the trimmed V and J ends, which lost 0 bases and 4 bases, there was a span of 15 bases. CDR1 and CDR2 from the germline V gene are MNHEY and SMNVEV (reference sequence). There are 16 residues in the CDR3. CDR3 DNA sequence: TGTGCCAGCAGTTTATCGATTGGGGGGCCAGCCTATGGCTACACCTTC. Protein product: CASSLSIGGPAYGYTF.

With regard to this clonotype: A much larger clone lies one base from this, so it may be a read error. The chain couples TRBV20-1 to TRBJ2-4, with D possibly called TRBD1 or TRBD2 (6 bases each). The CDR3 totals 12 residues. Germline V lookup: CDR1 DFQATT, CDR2 SNEGSKA (reference sequence). Trimming took off 6 bases at V and 13 bases at J, with 19 bases between the two ends. CDR3 bases: TGCAGTGCAGAGGGGGGCATCAATGAGCAGTACTTC. Protein sequence: CSAEGGINEQYF.

The CDR3 sequence is CASSLAPDRGWDEQYF. CDR3 sequence (DNA): TGTGCCAGCAGCTTAGCTCCGGACAGGGGGTGGGACGAGCAGTACTTC. V and J are TRBV7-9 and TRBJ2-7; 10 nucleotides match TRBD1. The CDR3 is made up of 16 amino acids. Losses at the gene ends were 0 bases for V and 5 bases for J; bases not matched to a gene: 7. CDR1 is SEHNR and CDR2 is FQNEAQ in the germline V gene (reference sequence).

The table lists this clonotype with many counts. The rearrangement joins TRBV10-2 to TRBJ2-7; D gene ambiguous. Trimming stripped 2 bases from V and 1 base from J, with 12 bases between. The CDR3 runs to 15 residues. CDR1 and CDR2 from the germline V gene are WSHSY and SAAADI. The CDR3 DNA sequence: TGCGCCAGCAGTGAGAGGCAGGACGTATCCTACGAGCAGTACTTC. Its translation is CASSERQDVSYEQYF.

Details on this clonotype: A much larger clone sits a single nucleotide away, making a read error possible. The chain carries TRBV7-6 and TRBJ2-5, with 9 bases lining up with TRBD1. Matching the DNA end better, TRBJ2-7 makes the J call doubtful. The CDR3 covers 17 residues. In germline, CDR1 is SGHVS, CDR2 FNYEAQ. Here the CDR3 reads CARSPTPMRDRETEQYF. CDR3 DNA: TGTGCCAGAAGCCCAACACCGATGAGGGACAGGGAAACCGAGCAGTACTTC.

The V call is TRBV2, the J call TRBJ2-7; the D gene is possibly TRBD2 (6 bases). The CDR3 spans 14 residues. Trimming removed 4 bases from V and 1 base from J, with 11 bases in between. CDR1 is SNHLY and CDR2 is FYNNEI in the germline V gene. CDR3 sequence (DNA): TGTGCCAGCAGTGGGGACTTAGCTTCCTACGAGCAGTACTTC. It yields the protein CASSGDLASYEQYF.

The chain employs TRBV20-1 and TRBJ1-6; D perhaps matches TRBD1 (6 bases). Trimming took 0 bases from V and 3 from J, leaving 9 bases between them. This CDR3 region has 15 residues. Germline assignment: CDR1 DFQATT and CDR2 SNEGSKA (reference sequence). The CDR3 DNA reads as TGCAGTGCTAGAGATCAGGACAGCTATAATTCACCCCTCCACTTT. Translating gives CSARDQDSYNSPLHF.

J is TRBJ1-3 and V is TRBV29-1; D unclear. Trimming took off 0 bases at V and 4 bases at J, with 16 bases between the two ends. The CDR3 is made up of 16 amino acids. The V gene's germline CDR1 is SQVTM and CDR2 ANQGSEA. The CDR3: CSVEDYQEVQGNTIYF. DNA for the CDR3: TGCAGCGTTGAAGATTACCAGGAGGTGCAGGGAAACACCATATATTTT.